The T cell receptor beta chain under discussion was sequenced for a study of blood T cell repertoires in COVID-19. Whole-study context: Both acute and convalescent COVID-19 samples were obtained from the United States, Italy and Spain.

V was clipped by 6 bases and J by 4 bases; unmatched bases: 2. The CDR3 length is 12 residues. Germline V gene data show CDR1 as LNHDA and CDR2 as SQIVND (reference sequence). This clone has just one count. Some clones are missing from TCRdb's copy, which holds only in-frame ones; the method was immunoSEQ multiplex PCR. In the table there are roughly 68,000 clones, about nine tenths of which are singletons. The rearrangement links TRBV19 to TRBJ1-2; 7 nucleotides line up with TRBD1. Sequenced sample: peripheral blood. The receptor was isolated from a man aged 50-59 years with active COVID-19. The CDR3 region is CASRQGVYGYTF. CDR3 nucleotides: TGTGCCAGTAGGCAGGGGGTCTATGGCTACACCTTC.